The source of this TCR beta chain is a study of radiotherapy plus CTLA-4 blockade in lung cancer. Looking at the study overall: Objective responses were seen in around 20% of patients, disease control in about 33%. Points from the study as a whole: In blood, early T cell clone dynamics reportedly predicted response best, together with interferon-beta. In blood, after radiotherapy plus ipilimumab, tumor-derived TCR clones expanded.

Note on this clone: Its antigen remains unidentified.

Patients had chemo-refractory metastatic non-small-cell lung cancer and received focal radiation plus CTLA-4 blockade that used ipilimumab. Profiling relied on immunoSEQ multiplex PCR, and the TCRdb table lists in-frame clones only, not all of them. The repertoire holds 80,000 or so clones, with 60% to 85% as singletons. V was pared by 5 bases and J by 6 bases, with 14 bases between. The CDR3 runs to 14 residues. Germline-derived CDR1 and CDR2 are MNHNY and SVGAGI (reference sequence). The rearrangement uses TRBV6-6 and TRBJ2-4, with D perhaps matching TRBD2 (5 bases). The clonotype originates from a human donor with non-small cell lung cancer who had a partial response to radiotherapy plus ipilimumab. Some clones in this sample may be carry-over from other donors' samples. The source material was peripheral blood, sampled from a patient treated with radiotherapy plus ipilimumab. CDR3 residues: CASSDERGGNIQYF. The CDR3 DNA follows: TGTGCCAGCAGTGACGAAAGAGGAGGAAACATTCAGTACTTC.